This record concerns one TCR beta chain sequence. The antigen is undetermined. The entry originates in a study of OX40 agonist ivuxolimab in advanced cancers. About the study: Patients were 82.7% male with ages roughly 23 to 85, mean 60. Study-wide points: Partial responders dosed at 0.1-3.0 mg/kg displayed clonal expansion ranking among the lowest.

TCRdb's table, derived via immunoSEQ multiplex PCR, lists solely in-frame clones and lacks some. The top ten clones hold roughly 17% of a sample with fewer than 70,000 clones, 75% to 90% of them seen once. The CDR3 is 15 residues long. Germline CDR1 is SQVTM and CDR2 is ANQGSEA. V was clipped by 7 bases and J by 4 bases; unmatched bases: 13. Material: CD4+ or CD8+ T cells sorted from blood, obtained in a trial of the OX40 agonist ivuxolimab. The chain employs TRBV29-1 and TRBJ2-5; TRBD2 agrees at 9 bases. This receptor was obtained from an adult with an advanced solid tumor such as melanoma, head and neck, liver or kidney cancer. DNA of the CDR3: TGCAGCGGTAGGGAAGGTAGCGGGAGTGGAGAGACCCAGTACTTC. It yields the protein CSGREGSGSGETQYF.